Presented here are 8 T cell receptor beta chains from one specimen sequenced in a study of blood T cells in healthy people across ages. A J-beta primer mix and a sample-barcoded 5' primer were used in a second PCR of about 7 to 12 cycles. Via MiXCR, TCRdb re-called the 5' RACE reads, giving one row per CDR3 protein. The sample lists around 700,000 distinct CDR3 sequences, more than 20% occurring once. This sample also appeared in a second study, on T cells of mothers and their children.

The sample taken for sequencing was blood. All receptors come from a boy aged 5-17 years in good health.

The CDR3 bases are TGTGCCAGCAAATCCCCGGCAGGGGGGGCCGGGGAGCTGTTTTTT. This encodes CASKSPAGGAGELFF. The gene calls are TRBV6-1 and TRBJ2-2; D possibly matches TRBD1 or TRBD2 (7 bases each). The germline V gene has CDR1 MNHNS and CDR2 SASEGT. V was cut by 7 bases and J by 6 bases, with 18 bases left in between. The CDR3 is 15 residues long.

The rearrangement uses TRBV6-6 and TRBJ2-2; tentatively, D is TRBD2 (6 bases). The CDR3 runs 14 residues. Germline V gene sequence: CDR1 MNHNY, CDR2 SVGAGI (reference sequence). The V gene lost 6 bases and the J gene lost 2 bases, with 10 bases spanning the gap. CDR3 amino acids: CASSGGSNTGELFF. In DNA, the CDR3 is TGTGCCAGCAGCGGGGGATCAAACACCGGGGAGCTGTTTTTT.

The gene calls are TRBV6-6 and TRBJ2-1; the match to TRBD2 covers 12 bases. CDR3 length: 16 residues. With 5 bases clipped from V and 5 bases from J, the junction kept 7 bases outside the gene matches. Germline V lookup: CDR1 MNHNY, CDR2 SVGAGI (reference sequence). In DNA, the CDR3 is TGTGCCAGCAGTATGCTAGCGGGAGGGCCTAACAATGAGCAGTTCTTC. It is translated as CASSMLAGGPNNEQFF.

This chain connects TRBV6-1 to TRBJ2-2; D is unresolved. The CDR3 runs 14 residues. The V gene's germline CDR1 is MNHNS and CDR2 SASEGT. Trimming cost V 6 bases and J 0 bases, with 8 bases left between them. CDR3 protein: CASSEQPNTGELFF. The CDR3, as DNA: TGTGCCAGCAGCGAACAGCCGAACACCGGGGAGCTGTTTTTT.

The gene calls are TRBV11-2 and TRBJ2-4, with 7 bases identical to TRBD1. Trimming at V came to 2 bases and at J to 0 bases, leaving 16 bases not matched to a gene. The germline CDR1 and CDR2 sequences are SGHAT and FQNNGV. The CDR3 length is 20 residues. In DNA, the CDR3 is TGTGCCAGCAGCTTATTTGGGGGCACAGGGGACCCTTTAGCCAAAAACATTCAGTACTTC. Amino acids: CASSLFGGTGDPLAKNIQYF.

This clonotype has only a few counts. This rearrangement joins TRBV5-1 to TRBJ1-4; D unresolved. CDR3 length: 14 residues. V was cut by 0 bases and J by 4 bases, with 7 bases left in between. Looked up from germline, CDR1 is SGHRS and CDR2 is YFSETQ. The CDR3 loop is CASSLAESNEKLFF. In DNA, the CDR3 is TGCGCCAGCAGCTTGGCGGAGAGTAATGAAAAACTGTTTTTT.

This clonotype came up a few times. The J gene is TRBJ1-4, the V gene TRBV15; tentative D call: TRBD1 (5 bases). V was pared by 6 bases and J by 2 bases, with 10 bases between. CDR1 is LNHNV and CDR2 is YYDKDF in the germline V gene (reference sequence). The CDR3 sequence is 14 residues long. CDR3 in DNA: TGTGCCACCAGGACAGCATGGACTAATGAAAAACTGTTTTTT. It translates to CATRTAWTNEKLFF.

The chain has TRBV12-3 or TRBV12-4 and TRBJ1-4; D is unresolved. The CDR3 sequence is 16 residues long. Deletions cut 1 base from V and 7 bases from J, with 16 bases between. CDR3 residues: CASSLGAGPWGEKLFF. The DNA of the CDR3 is TGTGCCAGCAGTTTAGGGGCCGGGCCTTGGGGTGAAAAACTGTTTTTT.